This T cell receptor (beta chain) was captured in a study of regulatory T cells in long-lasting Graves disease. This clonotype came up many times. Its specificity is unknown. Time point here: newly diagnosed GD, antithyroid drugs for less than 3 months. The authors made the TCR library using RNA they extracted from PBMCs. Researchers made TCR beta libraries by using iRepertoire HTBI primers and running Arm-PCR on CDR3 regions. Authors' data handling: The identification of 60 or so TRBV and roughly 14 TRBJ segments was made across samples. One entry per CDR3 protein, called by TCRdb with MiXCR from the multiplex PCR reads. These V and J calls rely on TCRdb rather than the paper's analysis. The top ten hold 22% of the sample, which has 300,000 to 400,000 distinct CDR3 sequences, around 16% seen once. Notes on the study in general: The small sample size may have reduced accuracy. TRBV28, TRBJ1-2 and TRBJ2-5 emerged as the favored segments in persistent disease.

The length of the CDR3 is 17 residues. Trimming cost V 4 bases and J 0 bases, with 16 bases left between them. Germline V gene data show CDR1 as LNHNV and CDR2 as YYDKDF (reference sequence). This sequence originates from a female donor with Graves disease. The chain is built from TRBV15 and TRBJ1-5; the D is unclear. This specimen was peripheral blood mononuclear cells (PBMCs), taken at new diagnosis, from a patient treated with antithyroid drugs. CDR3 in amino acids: CATSTRPSKASNQPQHF. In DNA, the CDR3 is TGTGCCACCAGCACCCGTCCATCAAAGGCTAGCAATCAGCCCCAGCATTTT.